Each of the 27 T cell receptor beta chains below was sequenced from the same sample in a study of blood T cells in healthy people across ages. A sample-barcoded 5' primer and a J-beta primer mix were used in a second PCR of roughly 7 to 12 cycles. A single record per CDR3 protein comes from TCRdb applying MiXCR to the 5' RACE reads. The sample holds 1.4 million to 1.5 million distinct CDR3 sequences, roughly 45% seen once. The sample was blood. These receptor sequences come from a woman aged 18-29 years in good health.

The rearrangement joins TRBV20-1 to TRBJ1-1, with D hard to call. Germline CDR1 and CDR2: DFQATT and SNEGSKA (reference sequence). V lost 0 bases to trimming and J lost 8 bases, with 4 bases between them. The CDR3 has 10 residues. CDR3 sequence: CSARDEEAFF. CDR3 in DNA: TGCAGTGCTAGAGACGAAGAAGCTTTCTTT.

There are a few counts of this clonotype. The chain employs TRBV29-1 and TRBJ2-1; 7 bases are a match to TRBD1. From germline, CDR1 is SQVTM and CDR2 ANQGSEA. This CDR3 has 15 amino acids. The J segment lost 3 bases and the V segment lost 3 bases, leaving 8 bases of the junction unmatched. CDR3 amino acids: CSVERWDSDYNEQFF. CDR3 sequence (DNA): TGCAGCGTTGAGCGTTGGGACAGCGACTACAATGAGCAGTTCTTC.

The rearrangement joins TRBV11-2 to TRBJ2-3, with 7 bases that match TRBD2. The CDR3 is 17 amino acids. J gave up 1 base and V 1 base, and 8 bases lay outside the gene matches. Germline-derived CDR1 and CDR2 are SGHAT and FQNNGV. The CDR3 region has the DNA TGTGCCAGCAGCTTAGCTGGACTAGGCGGTGGCACAGATACGCAGTATTTT. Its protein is CASSLAGLGGGTDTQYF.

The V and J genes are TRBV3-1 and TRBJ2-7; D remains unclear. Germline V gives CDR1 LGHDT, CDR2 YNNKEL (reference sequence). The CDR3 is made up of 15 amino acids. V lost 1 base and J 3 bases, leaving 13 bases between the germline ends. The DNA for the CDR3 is TGTGCCAGCAGCCAAGGCTCAATAGGAGTCTACGAGCAGTACTTC. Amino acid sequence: CASSQGSIGVYEQYF.

Here the CDR3 reads CASSYPQGGGTDTQYF. The CDR3 coding sequence is TGTGCCAGCAGTTATCCCCAGGGGGGAGGAACAGATACGCAGTATTTT. This rearrangement joins TRBV6-6 to TRBJ2-3; D might be TRBD1 (7 bases). CDR1 and CDR2 from the germline V gene are MNHNY and SVGAGI (reference sequence). This CDR3 spans 16 amino acids. V was trimmed by 3 bases and J by 3 bases, leaving 16 bases between them.

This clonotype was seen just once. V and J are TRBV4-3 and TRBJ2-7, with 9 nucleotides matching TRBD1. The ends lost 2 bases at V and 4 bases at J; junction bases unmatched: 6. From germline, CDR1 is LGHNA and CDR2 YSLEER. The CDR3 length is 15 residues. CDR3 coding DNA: TGCGCCAGCAGCCAATACCCGGGACAGGGTTACGAGCAGTACTTC. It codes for CASSQYPGQGYEQYF.

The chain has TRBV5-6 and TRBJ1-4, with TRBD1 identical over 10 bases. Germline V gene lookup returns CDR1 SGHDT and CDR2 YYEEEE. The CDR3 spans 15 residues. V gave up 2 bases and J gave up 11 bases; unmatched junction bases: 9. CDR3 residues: CASSFSGQGGRKLFF. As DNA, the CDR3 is TGTGCCAGCAGCTTCTCAGGACAGGGGGGTCGGAAACTGTTTTTT.

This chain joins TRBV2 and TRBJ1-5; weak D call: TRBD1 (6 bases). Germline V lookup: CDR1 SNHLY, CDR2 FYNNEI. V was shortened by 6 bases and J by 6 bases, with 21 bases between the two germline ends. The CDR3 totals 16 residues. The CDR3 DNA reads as TGTGCCAGCAGCGTTGAGGGGGTAATGGGGAGTCAGCCCCAGCATTTT. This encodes CASSVEGVMGSQPQHF. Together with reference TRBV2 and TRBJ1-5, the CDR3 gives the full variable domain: EPEVTQTPSHQVTQMGQEVILRCVPISNHLYFYWYRQILGQKVEFLVSFYNNEISEKSEIFDDQFSVERPDGSNFTLKIRSTKLEDSAMYFCASSVEGVMGSQPQHFGDGTRLSIL.

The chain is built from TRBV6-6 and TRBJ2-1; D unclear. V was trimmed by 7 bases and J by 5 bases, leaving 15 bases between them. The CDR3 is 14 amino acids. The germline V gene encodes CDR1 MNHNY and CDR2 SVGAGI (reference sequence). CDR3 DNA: TGTGCCAGCAAGGAGACTGGCGACAACAATGAGCAGTTCTTC. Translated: CASKETGDNNEQFF.

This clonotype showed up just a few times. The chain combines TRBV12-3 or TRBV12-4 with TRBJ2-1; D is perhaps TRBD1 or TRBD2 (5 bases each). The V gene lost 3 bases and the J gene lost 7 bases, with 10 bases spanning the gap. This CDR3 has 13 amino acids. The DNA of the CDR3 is TGTGCCAGCAGTTTTGGGGGTTGGAATGAGCAGTTCTTC. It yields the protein CASSFGGWNEQFF.

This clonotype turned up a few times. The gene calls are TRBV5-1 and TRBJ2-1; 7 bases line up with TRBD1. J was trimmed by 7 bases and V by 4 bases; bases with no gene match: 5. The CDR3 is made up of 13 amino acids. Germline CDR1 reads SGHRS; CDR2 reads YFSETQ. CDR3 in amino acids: CASSARTGNEQFF. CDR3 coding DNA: TGCGCCAGCAGCGCGAGGACAGGTAATGAGCAGTTCTTC.

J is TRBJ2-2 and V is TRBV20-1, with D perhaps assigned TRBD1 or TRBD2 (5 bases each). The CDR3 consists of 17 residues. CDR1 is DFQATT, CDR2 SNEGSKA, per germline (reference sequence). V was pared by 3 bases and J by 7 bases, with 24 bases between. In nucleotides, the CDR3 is TGCAGTGCTAGGAGGGGCCAGGGAAGGAGTGGTGGCGGGGAGCTGTTTTTT. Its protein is CSARRGQGRSGGGELFF.

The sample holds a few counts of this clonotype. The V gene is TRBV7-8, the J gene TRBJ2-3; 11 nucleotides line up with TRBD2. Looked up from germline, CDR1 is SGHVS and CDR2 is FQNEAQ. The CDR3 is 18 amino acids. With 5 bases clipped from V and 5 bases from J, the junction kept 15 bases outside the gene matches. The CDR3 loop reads CASSLSSGGPLYGDTQYF. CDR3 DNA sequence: TGTGCCAGCAGCCTATCTAGCGGGGGGCCCTTATACGGAGATACGCAGTATTTT.

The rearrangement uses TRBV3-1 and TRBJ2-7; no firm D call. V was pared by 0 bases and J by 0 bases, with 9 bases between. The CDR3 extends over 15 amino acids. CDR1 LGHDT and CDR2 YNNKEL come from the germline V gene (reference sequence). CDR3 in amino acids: CASSQEGAYSYEQYF. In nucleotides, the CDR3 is TGTGCCAGCAGCCAAGAAGGAGCGTACTCCTACGAGCAGTACTTC.

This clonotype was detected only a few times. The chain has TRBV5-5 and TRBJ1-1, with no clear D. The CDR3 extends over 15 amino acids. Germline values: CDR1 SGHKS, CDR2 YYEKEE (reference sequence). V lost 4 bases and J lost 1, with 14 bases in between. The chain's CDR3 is CASSPGSLGNTEAFF. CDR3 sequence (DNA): TGTGCCAGCAGCCCCGGGAGCCTGGGGAACACTGAAGCTTTCTTT.

The chain's CDR3 is CAISESASGQETQYF. The DNA of the CDR3 is TGTGCCATCAGTGAGTCGGCTAGCGGGCAAGAGACCCAGTACTTC. The chain employs TRBV10-3 and TRBJ2-5; 8 positions match TRBD2. V dropped 0 bases and J dropped 2; count of bases not matched to a gene: 2. Germline values: CDR1 ENHRY, CDR2 SYGVKD. The CDR3 covers 15 residues.

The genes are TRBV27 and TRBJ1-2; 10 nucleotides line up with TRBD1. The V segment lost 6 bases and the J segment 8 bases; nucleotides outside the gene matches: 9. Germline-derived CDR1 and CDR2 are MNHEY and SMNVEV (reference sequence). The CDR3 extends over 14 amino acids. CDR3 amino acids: CASRLTGTGDGYTF. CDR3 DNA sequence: TGTGCCAGCAGACTAACCGGGACAGGGGACGGCTACACCTTC.

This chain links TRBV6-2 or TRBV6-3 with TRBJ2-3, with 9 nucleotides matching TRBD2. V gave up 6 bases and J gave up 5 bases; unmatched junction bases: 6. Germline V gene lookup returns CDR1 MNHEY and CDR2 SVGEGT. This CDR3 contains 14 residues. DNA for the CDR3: TGTGCCAGCAGACTTAGCGGGGGAGAAGATACGCAGTATTTT. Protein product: CASRLSGGEDTQYF.

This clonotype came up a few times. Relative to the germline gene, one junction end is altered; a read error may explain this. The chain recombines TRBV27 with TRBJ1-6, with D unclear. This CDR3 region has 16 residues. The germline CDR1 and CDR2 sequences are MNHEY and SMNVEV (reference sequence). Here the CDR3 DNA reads TGTGCCAGCAGTTTATCCGGGCAGAGGGATAACTCACCCCTCCACTTT. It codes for CASSLSGQRDNSPLHF.

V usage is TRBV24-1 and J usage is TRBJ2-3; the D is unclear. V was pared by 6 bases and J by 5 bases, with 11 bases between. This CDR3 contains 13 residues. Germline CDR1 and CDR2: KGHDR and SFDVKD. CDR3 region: CATSIREGDTQYF. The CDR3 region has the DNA TGTGCCACCAGTATAAGGGAAGGAGATACGCAGTATTTT.

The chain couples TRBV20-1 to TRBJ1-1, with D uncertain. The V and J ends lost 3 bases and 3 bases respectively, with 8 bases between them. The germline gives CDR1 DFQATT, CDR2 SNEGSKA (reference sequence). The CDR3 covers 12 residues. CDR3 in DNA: TGCAGTGCTAGTTTATCTGACACTGAAGCTTTCTTT. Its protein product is CSASLSDTEAFF.

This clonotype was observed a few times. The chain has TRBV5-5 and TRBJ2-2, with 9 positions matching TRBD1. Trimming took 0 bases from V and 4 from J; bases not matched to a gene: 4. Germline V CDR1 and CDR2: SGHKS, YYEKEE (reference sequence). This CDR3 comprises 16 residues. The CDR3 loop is CASSLAGQGSTGELFF. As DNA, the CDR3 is TGTGCCAGCAGCTTGGCAGGACAGGGGTCCACCGGGGAGCTGTTTTTT.

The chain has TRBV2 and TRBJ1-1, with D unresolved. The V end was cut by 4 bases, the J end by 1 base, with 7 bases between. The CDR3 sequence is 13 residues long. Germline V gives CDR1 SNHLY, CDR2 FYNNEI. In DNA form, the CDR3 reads TGTGCCAGCAGTGTGAGCCCGAACACTGAAGCTTTCTTT. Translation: CASSVSPNTEAFF.

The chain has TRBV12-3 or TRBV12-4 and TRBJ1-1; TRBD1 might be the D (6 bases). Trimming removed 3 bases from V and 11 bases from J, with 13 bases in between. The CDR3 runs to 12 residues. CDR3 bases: TGTGCCAGCAGTTTCTCCAGGGGACCGGCTTTCTTT. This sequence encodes CASSFSRGPAFF.

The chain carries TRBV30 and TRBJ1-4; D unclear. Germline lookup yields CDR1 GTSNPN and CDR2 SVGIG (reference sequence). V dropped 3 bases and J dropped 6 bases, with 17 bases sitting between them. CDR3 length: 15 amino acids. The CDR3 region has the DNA TGTGCCTGGAGCTCGCATGGCACCGGGCATGAAAAACTGTTTTTT. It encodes CAWSSHGTGHEKLFF.

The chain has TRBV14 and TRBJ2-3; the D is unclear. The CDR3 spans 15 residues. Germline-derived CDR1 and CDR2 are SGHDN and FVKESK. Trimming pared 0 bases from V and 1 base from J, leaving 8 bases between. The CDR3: CASSQEGFGTDTQYF. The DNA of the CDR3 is TGTGCCAGCAGCCAAGAAGGATTTGGCACAGATACGCAGTATTTT.

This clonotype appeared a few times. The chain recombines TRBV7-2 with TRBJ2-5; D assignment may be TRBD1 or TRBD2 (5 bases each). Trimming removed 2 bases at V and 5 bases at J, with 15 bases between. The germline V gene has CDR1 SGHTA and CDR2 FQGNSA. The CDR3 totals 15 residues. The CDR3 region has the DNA TGTGCCAGCAGCTTAATGGGGGACCTCCGGGAGACCCAGTACTTC. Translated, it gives CASSLMGDLRETQYF.